This TCR beta chain was profiled in a study of blood T cell repertoires in COVID-19. Generated by immunoSEQ multiplex PCR, the TCRdb table keeps only in-frame clones and is missing some. The data show 110,000 to 150,000 clones, under 90% seen once. Exposed volunteers were people who met a COVID-19 case within 2 weeks before study entry. This clonotype originated in a woman aged 18-29 years who had been exposed to COVID-19. Sequencing was done on a sample of PBMCs or T cells enriched from blood (not recorded which).

CDR3 nucleotides: TGTGCCAGCAGTGTTACAGGGCGTGAGCAGTTCTTC. Its translation is CASSVTGREQFF. This chain connects TRBV28 to TRBJ2-1; possible D gene TRBD1, 6 bases. Trimming took 5 bases from V and 9 from J, leaving 11 bases between them. Germline V gives CDR1 MDHEN, CDR2 SYDVKM. This CDR3 is built from 12 residues.